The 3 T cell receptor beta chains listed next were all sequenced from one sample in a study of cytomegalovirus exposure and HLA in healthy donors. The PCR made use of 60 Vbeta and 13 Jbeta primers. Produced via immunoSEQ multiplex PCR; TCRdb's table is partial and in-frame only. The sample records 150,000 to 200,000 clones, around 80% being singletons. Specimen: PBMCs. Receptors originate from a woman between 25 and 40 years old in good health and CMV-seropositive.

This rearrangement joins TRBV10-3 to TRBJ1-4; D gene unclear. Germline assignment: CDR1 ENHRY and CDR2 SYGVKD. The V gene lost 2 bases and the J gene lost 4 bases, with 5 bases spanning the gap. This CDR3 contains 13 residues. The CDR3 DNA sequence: TGTGCCATCAGTGAGCGTTTTAATGAAAAACTGTTTTTT. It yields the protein CAISERFNEKLFF.

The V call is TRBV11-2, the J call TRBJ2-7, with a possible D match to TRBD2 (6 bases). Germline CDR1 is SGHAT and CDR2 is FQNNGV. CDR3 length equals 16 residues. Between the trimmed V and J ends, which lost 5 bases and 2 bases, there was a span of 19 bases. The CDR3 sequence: CASSLRRGLRTYEQYF. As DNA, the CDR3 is TGTGCCAGCAGCCTAAGAAGGGGACTGAGAACCTACGAGCAGTACTTC.

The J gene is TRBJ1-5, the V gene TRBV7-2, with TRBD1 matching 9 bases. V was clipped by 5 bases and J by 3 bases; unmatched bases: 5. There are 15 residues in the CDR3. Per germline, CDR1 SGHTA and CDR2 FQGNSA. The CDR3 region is CASSKGTGHNQPQHF. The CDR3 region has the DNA TGTGCCAGCAGCAAAGGGACAGGGCACAATCAGCCCCAGCATTTT.